This is a list of T cell receptor beta chains from one sample in a study of lymphopenia after photon versus proton radiotherapy. Method: immunoSEQ multiplex PCR; TCRdb's copy keeps in-frame clones and lacks some. The sample holds roughly 25,000 clones, 75% to 90% seen once. The specimen comprised peripheral blood, sampled from a patient treated with photon-based radiotherapy. These receptors originate from a man aged 25 to 45 with gastric cancer. CDR3s include the opening cysteine and the closing phenylalanine or tryptophan. Each record gives: J gene, V gene, D gene, clone size, CDR3 DNA, CDR3 protein. The D gene is left open where the match is weak. Not every row has a clone size; where given, it reads once, few, many or a size class.

>TRBJ2-3|TRBV5-1|NA|NA
TGCGCCAGCAGCTTGGGGCAGTCCAACACAGATACGCAGTATTTT
CASSLGQSNTDTQYF
>TRBJ2-5|TRBV12-5|NA|NA
TGTGCTAGTGGTTTATGGGGGCGGGGAGAGACCCAGTACTTC
CASGLWGRGETQYF
>TRBJ2-1|TRBV7-2|NA|NA
TGTGCCAGCAGCTTAGGGAGAGGGGCGGATGAGCAGTTCTTC
CASSLGRGADEQFF
>TRBJ2-7|TRBV6-1|TRBD2|few
TGTGCCAGCAGTGTTAGACTAGCGGGAGGGGAATCCTACGAGCAGTACTTC
CASSVRLAGGESYEQYF
>TRBJ2-7|TRBV11-3|NA|NA
TGTGCCAGCAACCCCGCCTACGATTTGGGAGAGCAGTACTTC
CASNPAYDLGEQYF
>TRBJ2-5|TRBV4-1|NA|once
TGCGCCAGCAGCAAGTCAGGGGTCCAAGAGACCCAGTACTTC
CASSKSGVQETQYF
>TRBJ1-6|TRBV14|NA|NA
TGTGCCAGCAGCCAAGACGGGGGCGTGGGATCACCCCTCCACTTT
CASSQDGGVGSPLHF
>TRBJ1-1|TRBV5-1|TRBD1|NA
TGCGCCAGCAGCTCCGGACAGGGTCAGAACACTGAAGCTTTCTTT
CASSSGQGQNTEAFF
>TRBJ2-3|TRBV10-3|NA|NA
TGTGCCATCAGTGAGTCGTGGGAATTGGGCACAGATACGCAGTATTTT
CAISESWELGTDTQYF
>TRBJ2-7|TRBV5-1|NA|NA
TGCGCCAGCAGCTTGGCCAGGGGCAGGGCGAGAATTGGGGAGCAGTACTTC
CASSLARGRARIGEQYF
>TRBJ2-3|TRBV2|TRBD2|NA
TGTGCCAGCAGGTTCCCTGGTAGCGGGGGGGCTACAGATACGCAGTATTTT
CASRFPGSGGATDTQYF
>TRBJ2-5|TRBV7-2|TRBD2|NA
TGTGCCAGCAGCTCGGAGGGGGCGGGAGGGCCCCCCACCGAGACCCAGTACTTC
CASSSEGAGGPPTETQYF
>TRBJ1-5|TRBV4-1|TRBD1|NA
TGCGCCAGCAGCCAAGGCTCCGGACAGGGGAATCAGCCCCAGCATTTT
CASSQGSGQGNQPQHF
>TRBJ1-2|TRBV5-4|NA|NA
TGTGCCAGCAGCTTGCTCACAGGGTCAAATGGCTACACCTTC
CASSLLTGSNGYTF
>TRBJ2-1|TRBV18|NA|NA
TGTGCCAGCTCACCACCGGGTGGTCGCAATGAGCAGTTCTTC
CASSPPGGRNEQFF
>TRBJ2-2|TRBV7-9|NA|NA
TGTGCCAGCAGCTCTATCGGGGGCCCCAATATAAACACCGGGGAGCTGTTTTTT
CASSSIGGPNINTGELFF
>TRBJ1-2|TRBV6-1|NA|NA
TGTGCCAGCCAGTCGGGAAGGGTCGGCGGCTACACCTTC
CASQSGRVGGYTF
>TRBJ2-7|TRBV13|NA|NA
TGTGCCAGCAGCAAAGGAAGGGGACGGGAGTACTTC
CASSKGRGREYF
>TRBJ2-1|TRBV27|NA|NA
TGTGCCAGCTCGAGCGAGTTATCCTACAATGAGCAGTTCTTC
CASSSELSYNEQFF
>TRBJ1-1|TRBV5-1|TRBD1|NA
TGCGCCAGCAGCGGGGACAGTATAAACACTGAAGCTTTCTTT
CASSGDSINTEAFF
>TRBJ2-7|TRBV5-4|NA|NA
TGTGCCAGCAGCCCCTCCACCTCCTACGAGCAGTACTTC
CASSPSTSYEQYF
>TRBJ2-2|TRBV19|NA|NA
TGTGCCAGTAGTGACACTCTCTCCGGGGAGCTGTTTTTT
CASSDTLSGELFF
>TRBJ2-2|TRBV5-8|NA|NA
TGTGCCAGCAGCTCCGGACAAGGCAGCTCGGACACCGGGGAGCTGTTTTTT
CASSSGQGSSDTGELFF
>TRBJ2-7|TRBV7-3|NA|NA
TGTGCCAGCAGCTTGGGCCAGGAATACGAGCAGTACTTC
CASSLGQEYEQYF
>TRBJ2-5|TRBV6-1|TRBD2|NA
TGTGCCAGCAGTTTGCTAGCGGGGGGGCAAGAGACCCAGTACTTC
CASSLLAGGQETQYF
>TRBJ2-1|TRBV7-6|TRBD2|NA
TGTGCCAGCAGCTTAGAGATAGCGGGGGGGCCGGGGAATGAGCAGTTCTTC
CASSLEIAGGPGNEQFF
>TRBJ1-4|TRBV27|TRBD1|NA
TGTGCCAGCAGTCCAGGGGGTTGGAGTGAAAAACTGTTTTTT
CASSPGGWSEKLFF
>TRBJ2-1|TRBV6-6|NA|NA
TGTGCCAGCGCCGGACAGAATACCAATGAGCAGTTCTTC
CASAGQNTNEQFF
>TRBJ1-5|TRBV21-1|NA|NA
TGTGCCAGCAGCAAAGCCTCGGGGAGGGTAACAGCCTATAGCAATCAGCCCCAGCATTTT
CASSKASGRVTAYSNQPQHF
>TRBJ2-3|TRBV7-9|NA|NA
TGTGCCAGCAGCTTGACCAGCCGCACAGATACGCAGTATTTT
CASSLTSRTDTQYF
>TRBJ2-1|TRBV2|TRBD1|few
TGTGCCAGCGCCGACCAAGACAGGGAAACTGAGCAGTTCTTC
CASADQDRETEQFF
>TRBJ2-5|TRBV19|NA|NA
TGTGCCAGTAGTATGGACCGCCAAGAGACCCAGTACTTC
CASSMDRQETQYF
>TRBJ1-5|TRBV6-1|NA|NA
TGTGCCAGCACCCTGTCAGATCGGGGCGCGCAGCCCCAGCATTTT
CASTLSDRGAQPQHF
>TRBJ2-5|TRBV11-2|NA|NA
TGTGCCAGCAGCCTACAAGAGACCCAGTACTTC
CASSLQETQYF
>TRBJ2-7|TRBV29-1|TRBD1|NA
TGCAGCGTTGCAAGGACAGGCAACTACGAGCAGTACTTC
CSVARTGNYEQYF
>TRBJ2-2|TRBV7-2|NA|NA
TGTGCCAGCAGTCCCGTGGGAACCGGGGAGCTGTTTTTT
CASSPVGTGELFF